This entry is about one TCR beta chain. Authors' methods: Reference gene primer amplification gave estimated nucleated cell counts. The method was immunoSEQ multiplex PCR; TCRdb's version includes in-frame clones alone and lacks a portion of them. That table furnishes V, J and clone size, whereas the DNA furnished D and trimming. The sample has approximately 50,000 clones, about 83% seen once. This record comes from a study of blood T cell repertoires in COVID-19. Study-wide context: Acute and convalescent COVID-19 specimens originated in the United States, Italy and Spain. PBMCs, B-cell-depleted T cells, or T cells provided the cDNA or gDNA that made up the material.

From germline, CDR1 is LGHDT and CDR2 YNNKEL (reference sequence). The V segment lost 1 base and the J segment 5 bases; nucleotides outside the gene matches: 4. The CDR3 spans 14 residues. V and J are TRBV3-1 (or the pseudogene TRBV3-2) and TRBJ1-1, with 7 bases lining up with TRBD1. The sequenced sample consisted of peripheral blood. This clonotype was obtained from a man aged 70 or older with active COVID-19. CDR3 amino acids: CASSQAGGGTEAFF. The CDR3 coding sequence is TGTGCCAGCAGCCAAGCAGGGGGAGGTACTGAAGCTTTCTTT.